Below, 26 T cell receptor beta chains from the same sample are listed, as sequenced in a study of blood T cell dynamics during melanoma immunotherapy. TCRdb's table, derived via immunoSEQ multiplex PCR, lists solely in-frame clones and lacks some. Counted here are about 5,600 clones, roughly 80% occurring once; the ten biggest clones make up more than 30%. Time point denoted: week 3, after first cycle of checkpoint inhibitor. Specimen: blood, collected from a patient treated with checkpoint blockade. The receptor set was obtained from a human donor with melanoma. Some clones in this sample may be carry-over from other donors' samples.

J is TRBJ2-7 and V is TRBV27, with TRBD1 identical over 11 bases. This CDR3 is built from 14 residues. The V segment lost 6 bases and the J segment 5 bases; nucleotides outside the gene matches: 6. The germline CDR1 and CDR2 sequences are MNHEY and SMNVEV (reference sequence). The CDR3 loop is CASSLRTGGHEQYF. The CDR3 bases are TGTGCCAGCAGCTTAAGGACAGGGGGCCACGAGCAGTACTTC.

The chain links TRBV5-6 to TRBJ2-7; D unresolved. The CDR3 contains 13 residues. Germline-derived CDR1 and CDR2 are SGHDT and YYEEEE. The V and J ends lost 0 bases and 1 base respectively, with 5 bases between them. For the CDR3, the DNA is TGTGCCAGCAGCTTGGCTTTATCCTACGAGCAGTACTTC. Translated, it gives CASSLALSYEQYF.

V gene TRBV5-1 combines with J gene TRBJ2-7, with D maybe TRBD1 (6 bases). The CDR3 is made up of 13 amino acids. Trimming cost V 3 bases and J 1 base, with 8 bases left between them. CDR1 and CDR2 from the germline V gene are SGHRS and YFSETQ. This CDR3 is CASSWDKSYEQYF. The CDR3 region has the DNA TGCGCCAGCAGCTGGGACAAATCCTACGAGCAGTACTTC.

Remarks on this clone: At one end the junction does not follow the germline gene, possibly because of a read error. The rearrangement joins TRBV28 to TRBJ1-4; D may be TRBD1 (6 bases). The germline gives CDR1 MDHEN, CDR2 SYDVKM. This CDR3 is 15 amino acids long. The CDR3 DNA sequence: TGTGCCAGCAGTTTAGTTGCAGGGGTCGGTCAGGTATTGGAATTT. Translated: CASSLVAGVGQVLEF.

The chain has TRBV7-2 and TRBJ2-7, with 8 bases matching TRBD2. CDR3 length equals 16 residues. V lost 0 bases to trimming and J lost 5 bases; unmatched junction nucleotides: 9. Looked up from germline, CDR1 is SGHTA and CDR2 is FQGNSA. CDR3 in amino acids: CASSLAGGGLGDEQYF. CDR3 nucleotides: TGTGCCAGCAGCTTAGCGGGCGGGGGGCTCGGGGACGAGCAGTACTTC.

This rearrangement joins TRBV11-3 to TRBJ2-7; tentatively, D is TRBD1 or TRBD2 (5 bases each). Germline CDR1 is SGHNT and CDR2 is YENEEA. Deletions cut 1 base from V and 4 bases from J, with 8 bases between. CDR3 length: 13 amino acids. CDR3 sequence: CASSLGDEYEQYF. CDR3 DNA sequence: TGTGCCAGCAGCTTAGGGGACGAGTACGAGCAGTACTTC.

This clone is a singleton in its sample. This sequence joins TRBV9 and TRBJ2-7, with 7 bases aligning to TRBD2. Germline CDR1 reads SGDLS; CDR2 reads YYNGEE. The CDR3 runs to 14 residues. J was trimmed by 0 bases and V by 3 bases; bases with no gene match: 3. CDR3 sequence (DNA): TGTGCCAGCAGCGAGGGGACTACCTCCTACGAGCAGTACTTC. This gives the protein CASSEGTTSYEQYF.

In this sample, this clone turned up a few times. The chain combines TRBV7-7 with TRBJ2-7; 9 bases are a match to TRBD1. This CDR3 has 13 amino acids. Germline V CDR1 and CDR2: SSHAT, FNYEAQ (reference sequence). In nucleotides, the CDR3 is TGTGCTATATCAGCGGGACAGGGCGGCGAGCAGTACTTC. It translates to CAISAGQGGEQYF.

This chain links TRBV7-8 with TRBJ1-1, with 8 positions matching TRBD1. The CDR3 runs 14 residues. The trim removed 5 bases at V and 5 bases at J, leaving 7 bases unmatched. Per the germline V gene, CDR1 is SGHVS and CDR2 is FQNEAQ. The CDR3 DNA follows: TGTGCCAGCAGCGCACAGGGGGGTGTTACTGAAGCTTTCTTT. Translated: CASSAQGGVTEAFF. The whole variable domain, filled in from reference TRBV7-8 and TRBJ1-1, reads GAGVSQSPRYKVAKRGQDVALRCDPISGHVSLFWYQQALGQGPEFLTYFQNEAQLDKSGLPSDRFFAERPEGSVSTLKIQRTQQEDSAVYLCASSAQGGVTEAFFGQGTRLTVV.

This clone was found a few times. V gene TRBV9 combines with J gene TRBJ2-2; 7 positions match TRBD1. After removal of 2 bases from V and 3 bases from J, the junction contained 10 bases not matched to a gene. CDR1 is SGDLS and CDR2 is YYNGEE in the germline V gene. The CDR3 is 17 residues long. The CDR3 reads CASSVLQGQTDTGELFF. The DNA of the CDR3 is TGTGCCAGCAGCGTCCTGCAGGGACAGACGGACACCGGGGAGCTGTTTTTT. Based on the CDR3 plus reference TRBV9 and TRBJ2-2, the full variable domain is DSGVTQTPKHLITATGQRVTLRCSPRSGDLSVYWYQQSLDQGLQFLIQYYNGEERAKGNILERFSAQQFPDLHSELNLSSLELGDSALYFCASSVLQGQTDTGELFFGEGSRLTVL.

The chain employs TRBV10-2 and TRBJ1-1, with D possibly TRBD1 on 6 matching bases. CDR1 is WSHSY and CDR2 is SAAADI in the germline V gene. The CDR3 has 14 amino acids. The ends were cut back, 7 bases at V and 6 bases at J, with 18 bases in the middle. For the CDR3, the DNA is TGCGCCAGCAAGACTCTCAGGGGATCGGCTGAAGCTTTCTTT. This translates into CASKTLRGSAEAFF.

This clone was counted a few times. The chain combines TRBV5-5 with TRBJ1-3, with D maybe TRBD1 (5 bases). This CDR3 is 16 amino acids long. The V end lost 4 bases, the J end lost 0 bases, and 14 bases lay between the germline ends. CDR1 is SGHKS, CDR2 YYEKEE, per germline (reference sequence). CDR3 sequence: CASSQETRVSGNTIYF. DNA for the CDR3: TGTGCCAGCAGCCAAGAGACCAGGGTCTCTGGAAACACCATATATTTT.

The CDR3 DNA is TGTGCCAGCAGTTTAATTGGGACAGGGCATTTTGTTTTCTTT. It translates to CASSLIGTGHFVFF. The V and J genes are TRBV28 and TRBJ1-1; 9 positions match TRBD1. Trimming cost V 2 bases and J 13 bases; bases outside gene matches: 11. The germline V gene encodes CDR1 MDHEN and CDR2 SYDVKM. The CDR3 totals 14 residues. The whole variable domain, filled in from reference TRBV28 and TRBJ1-1, reads DVKVTQSSRYLVKRTGEKVFLECVQDMDHENMFWYRQDPGLGLRLIYFSYDVKMKEKGDIPEGYSVSREKKERFSLILESASTNQTSMYLCASSLIGTGHFVFFGQGTRLTVV.

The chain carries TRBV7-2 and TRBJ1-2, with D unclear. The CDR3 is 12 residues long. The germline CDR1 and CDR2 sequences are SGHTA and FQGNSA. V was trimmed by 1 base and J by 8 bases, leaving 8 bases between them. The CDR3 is CASSLGVSGYTF. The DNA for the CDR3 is TGTGCCAGCAGCTTAGGGGTCTCGGGCTACACCTTC.

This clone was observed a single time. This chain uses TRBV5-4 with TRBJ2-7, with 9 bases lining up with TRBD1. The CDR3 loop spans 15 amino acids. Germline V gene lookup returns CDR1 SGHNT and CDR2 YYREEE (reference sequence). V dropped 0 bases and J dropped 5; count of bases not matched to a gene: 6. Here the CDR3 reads CASSLVGDRADEQYF. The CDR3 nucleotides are TGTGCCAGCAGCTTGGTGGGGGACAGGGCGGACGAGCAGTACTTC.

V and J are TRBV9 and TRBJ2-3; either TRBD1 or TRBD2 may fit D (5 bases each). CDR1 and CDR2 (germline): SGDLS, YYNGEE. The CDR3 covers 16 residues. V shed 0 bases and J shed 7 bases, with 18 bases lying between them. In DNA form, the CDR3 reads TGTGCCAGCAGCGTAGGGGGGAGTGTGGGGTTGAATACGCAGTATTTT. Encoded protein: CASSVGGSVGLNTQYF.

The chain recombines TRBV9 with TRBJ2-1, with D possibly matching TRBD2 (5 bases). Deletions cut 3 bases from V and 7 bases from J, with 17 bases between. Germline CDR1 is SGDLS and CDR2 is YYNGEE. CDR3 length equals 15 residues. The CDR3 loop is CASSAGVVGGNEQFF. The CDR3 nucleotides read TGTGCCAGCAGCGCCGGGGTCGTAGGTGGGAATGAGCAGTTCTTC.

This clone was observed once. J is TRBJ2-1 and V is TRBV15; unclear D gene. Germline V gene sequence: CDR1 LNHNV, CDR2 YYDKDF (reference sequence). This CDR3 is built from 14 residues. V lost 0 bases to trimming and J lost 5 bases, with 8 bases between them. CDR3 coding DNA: TGTGCCACCAGCAGAGATCAAGCCAACAATGAGCAGTTCTTC. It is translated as CATSRDQANNEQFF. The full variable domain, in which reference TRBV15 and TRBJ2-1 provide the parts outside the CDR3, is DAMVIQNPRYQVTQFGKPVTLSCSQTLNHNVMYWYQQKSSQAPKLLFHYYDKDFNNEADTPDNFQSRRPNTSFCFLDIRSPGLGDTAMYLCATSRDQANNEQFFGPGTRLTVL.

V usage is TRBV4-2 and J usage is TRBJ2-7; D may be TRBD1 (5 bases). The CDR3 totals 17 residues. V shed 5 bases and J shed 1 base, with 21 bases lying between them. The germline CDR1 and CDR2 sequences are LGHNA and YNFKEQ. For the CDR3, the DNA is TGTGCCAGCAGCTCTCACGACAGCCGATCAACTTCCTACGAGCAGTACTTC. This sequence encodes CASSSHDSRSTSYEQYF.

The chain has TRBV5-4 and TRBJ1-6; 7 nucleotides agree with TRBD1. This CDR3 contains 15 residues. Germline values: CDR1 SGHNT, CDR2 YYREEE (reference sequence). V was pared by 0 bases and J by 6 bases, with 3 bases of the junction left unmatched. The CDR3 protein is CASSLGTGLNSPLHF. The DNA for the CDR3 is TGTGCCAGCAGCTTGGGGACAGGCCTTAATTCACCCCTCCACTTT.

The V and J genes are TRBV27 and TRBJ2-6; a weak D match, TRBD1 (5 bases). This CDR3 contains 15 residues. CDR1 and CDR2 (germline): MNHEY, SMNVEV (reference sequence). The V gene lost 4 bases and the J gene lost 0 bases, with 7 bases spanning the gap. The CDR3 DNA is TGTGCCAGCAGTTGGACAAGCTCTGGGGCCAACGTCCTGACTTTC. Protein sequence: CASSWTSSGANVLTF. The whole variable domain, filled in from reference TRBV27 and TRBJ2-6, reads EAQVTQNPRYLITVTGKKLTVTCSQNMNHEYMSWYRQDPGLGLRQIYYSMNVEVTDKGDVPEGYKVSRKEKRNFPLILESPSPNQTSLYFCASSWTSSGANVLTFGAGSRLTVL.

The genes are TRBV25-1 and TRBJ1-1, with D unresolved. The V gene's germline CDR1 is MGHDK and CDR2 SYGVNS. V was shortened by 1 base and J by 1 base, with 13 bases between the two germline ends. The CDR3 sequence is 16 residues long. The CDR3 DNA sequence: TGTGCCAGCAGTGAATTAAAGGGAGACGGGAACACTGAAGCTTTCTTT. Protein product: CASSELKGDGNTEAFF.

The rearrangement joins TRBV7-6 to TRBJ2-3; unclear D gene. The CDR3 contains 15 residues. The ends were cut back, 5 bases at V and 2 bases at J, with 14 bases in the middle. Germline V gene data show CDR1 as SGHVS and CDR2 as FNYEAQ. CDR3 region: CASSPKPGPTDTQYF. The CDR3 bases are TGTGCCAGCAGCCCGAAACCGGGCCCCACAGATACGCAGTATTTT.

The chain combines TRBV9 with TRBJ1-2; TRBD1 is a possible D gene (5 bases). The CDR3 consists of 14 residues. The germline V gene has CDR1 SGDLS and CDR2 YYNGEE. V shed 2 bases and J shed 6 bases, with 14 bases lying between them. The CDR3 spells CASSVAPGYDGYTF. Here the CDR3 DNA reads TGTGCCAGCAGCGTCGCTCCAGGGTATGATGGCTACACCTTC.

In DNA, the CDR3 is TGTGCCAGCAGCTTAGGGAGGAGTCCTGAAGCTTTCTTT. It specifies CASSLGRSPEAFF. V gene TRBV7-9 combines with J gene TRBJ1-1; D is ambiguous. The V end lost 1 base, the J end lost 6 bases, and 9 bases lay between the germline ends. Germline loops: CDR1 SEHNR, CDR2 FQNEAQ (reference sequence). The CDR3 consists of 13 residues.

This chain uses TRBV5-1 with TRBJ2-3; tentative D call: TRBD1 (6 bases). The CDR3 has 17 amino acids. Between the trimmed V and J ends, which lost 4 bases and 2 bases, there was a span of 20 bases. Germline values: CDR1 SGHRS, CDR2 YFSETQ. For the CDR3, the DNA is TGCGCCAGCAGCATAGGACAGCCCGCAATTCCCACAGATACGCAGTATTTT. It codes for CASSIGQPAIPTDTQYF.